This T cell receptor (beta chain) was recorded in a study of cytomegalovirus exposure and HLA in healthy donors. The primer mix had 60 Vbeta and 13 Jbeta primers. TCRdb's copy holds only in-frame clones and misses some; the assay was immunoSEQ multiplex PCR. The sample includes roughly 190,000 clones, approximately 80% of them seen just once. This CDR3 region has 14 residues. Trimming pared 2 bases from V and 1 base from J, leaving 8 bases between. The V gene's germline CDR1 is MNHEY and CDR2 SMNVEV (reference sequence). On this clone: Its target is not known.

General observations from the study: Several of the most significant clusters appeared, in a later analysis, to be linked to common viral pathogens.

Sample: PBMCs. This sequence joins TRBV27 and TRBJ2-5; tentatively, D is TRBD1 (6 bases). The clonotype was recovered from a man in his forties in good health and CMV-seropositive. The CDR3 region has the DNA TGTGCCAGCAGTTTAATCAGGGGCCAAGAGACCCAGTACTTC. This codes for CASSLIRGQETQYF.